The present T cell receptor (beta chain) was sequenced within a study of cytomegalovirus exposure and HLA in healthy donors. Regarding the study as a whole: Confirmation was obtained in vitro that a few CMV-associated chains are specific for CMV antigens. According to the study, 160 or so TCR beta chains were cytomegalovirus-associated. There were reportedly fewer N-insertions in an Asian-associated ancestry cluster than the roughly 670-donor mean, in a later analysis. An analysis was carried out at a later point. It showed that HLA-associated TCR beta chains were more clonally expanded than equally common non-associated chains.

V was trimmed by 0 bases and J by 8 bases, leaving 16 bases between them. This CDR3 comprises 16 residues. CDR1 and CDR2 from the germline V gene are MNHEY and SVGAGI. It was with 60 Vbeta and 13 Jbeta primers that the PCR ran. Generated by immunoSEQ multiplex PCR, the TCRdb table keeps only in-frame clones and is missing some. The sample carries 150,000 to 200,000 clones, roughly 80% recorded once. As for this clone: Its antigen is not known.

The sample was PBMCs. The receptor's source is a human donor in good health. This chain links TRBV6-5 with TRBJ1-4; a possible D gene is TRBD1 (6 bases). CDR3: CASSYSGAGATEKLFF. The CDR3 DNA reads as TGTGCCAGCAGTTACTCGGGGGCCGGGGCGACGGAAAAACTGTTTTTT.